This record concerns one T cell receptor (beta chain) sequence. What it binds is not known. This record comes from a study of beta chain features in type 1 diabetes. Every bit of the isolated RNA underwent reverse transcription, so sequencing read expressed TCRB transcripts. Clones were sequenced by immunoSEQ multiplex PCR, and TCRdb holds only the in-frame ones, with some missing. The profile shows roughly 50,000 clones, around 40% of them singletons. V lost 0 bases and J lost 5, with 5 bases in between. This CDR3 has 12 amino acids. Germline V lookup: CDR1 SGDLS, CDR2 YYNGEE. Cells sorted by CD45RO/CCR7/CD25/CD127/CD95/CD27 comprised CD4+ naive, central memory, regulatory and stem cell-like memory cells. Study-level results: TCRB CDR3s were moderately but significantly shorter in Type 1 diabetes patients in all four CD4+ subsets.

The sequenced material came from stem cell memory CD4+ T cells from blood. This sequence originates from a man under 40 with type 1 diabetes. This chain joins TRBV9 and TRBJ1-1; D is uncertain. The CDR3 region has the DNA TGTGCCAGCAGCGTAGGGAGGACTGAAGCTTTCTTT. Translation gives CASSVGRTEAFF.